This T cell receptor (beta chain) comes out of a study of fetal regulatory T cell absence and autoimmunity. Study overall: Without clinical diabetes, IPEX patients showed exocrine pancreas autoimmunity. General study points: TRB gene family usage was broadly similar in cord blood and pancreas. Antigen-driven pancreatic autoimmunity before birth in IPEX was inferred from oligoclonal enrichment.

CDR3 length equals 15 residues. CDR1 is LGHNT, CDR2 FRNRAP, per germline. The assay was run at survey level. Profiled with immunoSEQ multiplex PCR; TCRdb holds only in-frame clones, not every one. The sample consists of 95,000 or so clones, about three quarters of them appearing once. A remark on this clone: The antigen remains undetermined. The junction shows a germline mismatch at one end, possibly a read error.

The TCR sequence derives from a male donor with IPEX syndrome. The V and J genes are TRBV12-5 and TRBJ2-3, with 11 bases aligning to TRBD2. Material for sequencing was pancreas tissue. The DNA of the CDR3 is TGTGCTAGTGCCCCCCGAAGATCCCCGACTAGCGGGGTGGATTTT. This encodes CASAPRRSPTSGVDF.